This T cell receptor beta chain was captured in a study of shared clonotypes between healthy human individuals. General study results and limits: Only blood was sampled, and tissue TCR repertoires likely differ from blood ones.

Trimming took off 4 bases at V and 3 bases at J, with 10 bases between the two ends. CDR1 is SNHLY and CDR2 is FYNNEI in the germline V gene. The CDR3 runs to 14 residues. In this sample, this clone turned up once. Its antigen is currently unknown. Assay execution proceeded at the deep level. Unsorted PBMC DNA went through sequencing on ten immunoSEQ deep assay plates. TCRdb keeps only in-frame clones here, not all; method: immunoSEQ multiplex PCR. Of around 500,000 clones detected, roughly four fifths appear once; the ten largest clones hold 10% to 15%. The sequence was obtained from a woman aged 40 to 50 in good health. Some clones in this sample may be carry-over from other donors' samples. The chain is built from TRBV2 and TRBJ1-5, with no clear D. Specimen: PBMCs. The CDR3: CASSGQKNNQPQHF. The DNA of the CDR3 is TGTGCCAGCAGTGGGCAGAAAAACAATCAGCCCCAGCATTTT.